The 13 T cell receptor beta chains listed next were all sequenced from one sample in a study of type 1 regulatory T cells (dated by TCRdb to the early 2020s). What the research found in general, with its limitations: Compared with non-Tr1 cells, Tr1 cells had a narrower TCR repertoire, and the study took this difference to reflect clonal expansion driven by alloantigen.

Their cognate antigens are unknown. Sequencing was performed on an Illumina MiSeq. The public reads were reanalyzed by TCRdb: fastp trimming at Q25, MiXCR alignment, in-frame beta chains only. Entries are consolidated by CDR3 protein sequence, retaining the most common genes and DNA. The sample table shows around 64,000 distinct CDR3 sequences, and 20% to 25% are seen once. The ten largest clones add up to more than 7.5% of the sample. Sample: cultured type 1 regulatory T (Tr1) cells, either the whole culture or a sorted fraction (not recorded which). What this sample's cell subset or site label stands for: type 1 regulatory T cells sorted from the T-allo10 product. Every receptor here comes from a human donor in good health.

A few counts support this clonotype. The chain joins TRBV7-9 to TRBJ2-3; 11 nucleotides line up with TRBD2. V lost 4 bases, J lost 1 base, and 10 bases stayed unmatched. The V gene's germline CDR1 is SEHNR and CDR2 FQNEAQ (reference sequence). The CDR3 totals 18 residues. In DNA, the CDR3 is TGTGCCAGCAGCTACACTCCCGGGACTAGCGGCCGCACAGATACGCAGTATTTT. Translated, it gives CASSYTPGTSGRTDTQYF.

In its sample, this clonotype was seen a few times. This chain connects TRBV29-1 to TRBJ2-3, with D possibly TRBD2 on 5 matching bases. Trimming stripped 6 bases from V and 0 bases from J, with 16 bases between. Germline CDR1 is SQVTM and CDR2 is ANQGSEA. The CDR3 is made up of 15 amino acids. CDR3 sequence: CSVRRRGTSTDTQYF. CDR3 nucleotides: TGCAGCGTGAGAAGACGGGGAACTAGCACAGATACGCAGTATTTT.

The rearrangement links TRBV9 to TRBJ2-6; D call uncertain. CDR3 length: 13 amino acids. V was clipped by 4 bases and J by 2 bases, with 4 bases between them. Germline-derived CDR1 and CDR2 are SGDLS and YYNGEE. Written as DNA, the CDR3 is TGTGCCAGCAGCCCGCCTGGGGCCAACGTCCTGACTTTC. It yields the protein CASSPPGANVLTF.

The chain combines TRBV6-2 or TRBV6-3 with TRBJ2-3; no reliable D call. Germline CDR1 reads MNHEY; CDR2 reads SVGEGT. With 6 bases removed from V and 2 bases from J, the gap between germline ends came to 9 bases. This CDR3 contains 13 residues. CDR3: CASRSTNTDTQYF. The CDR3 nucleotides are TGTGCCAGCAGGTCGACGAACACAGATACGCAGTATTTT.

The chain joins TRBV12-3 or TRBV12-4 to TRBJ2-1; no clear D gene. V was shortened by 7 bases and J by 0 bases, with 7 bases between the two germline ends. The length of the CDR3 is 13 residues. In nucleotides, the CDR3 is TGTGCCAGCACGGGCAGCTCCTACAATGAGCAGTTCTTC. It yields the protein CASTGSSYNEQFF.

The V and J genes are TRBV30 and TRBJ1-2; D ambiguous. Germline values: CDR1 GTSNPN, CDR2 SVGIG (reference sequence). The CDR3 contains 12 residues. V was pared by 3 bases and J by 4 bases, with 9 bases between. In nucleotides, the CDR3 is TGTGCCTGGAGACAGACTACCTATGGCTACACCTTC. It translates to CAWRQTTYGYTF.

The table lists this clonotype with many counts. The genes are TRBV7-6 and TRBJ2-7; D is undetermined. The germline V and J ends were trimmed by 1 base and 4 bases, with 8 bases remaining between them. CDR1 and CDR2 (germline): SGHVS, FNYEAQ. CDR3 length: 13 residues. Written as DNA, the CDR3 is TGTGCCAGCAGCTTAGGAGCTTCGTACGAGCAGTACTTC. It yields the protein CASSLGASYEQYF.

Remarks on this clonotype: This may arise from a read error, as a much more abundant clone is one base away. The chain combines TRBV12-3 or TRBV12-4 with TRBJ2-1; 8 nucleotides align to TRBD2. The CDR3 is 14 amino acids. DNA of the CDR3: TGTGCCAGCAACTGGGGGACTAGTAGTAATGGGCAGTTCTTC. This sequence encodes CASNWGTSSNGQFF.

This clonotype was found a few times. The V call is TRBV25-1, the J call TRBJ1-1, with D perhaps matching TRBD1 (6 bases). Germline V gene data show CDR1 as MGHDK and CDR2 as SYGVNS. The CDR3 covers 16 residues. Trimming removed 3 bases from V and 2 bases from J, with 16 bases in between. The CDR3 nucleotides read TGTGCCAGCAGTGACATGAGGGGGGTCCCAAACACTGAAGCTTTCTTT. This gives the protein CASSDMRGVPNTEAFF. Full variable domain (outside the CDR3, taken from reference TRBV25-1 and TRBJ1-1): EADIYQTPRYLVIGTGKKITLECSQTMGHDKMYWYQQDPGMELHLIHYSYGVNSTEKGDLSSESTVSRIRTEHFPLTLESARPSHTSQYLCASSDMRGVPNTEAFFGQGTRLTVV.

This clonotype was picked up a small number of times. The chain combines TRBV5-1 with TRBJ2-2, with 11 bases fitting TRBD2. The CDR3 consists of 17 residues. Germline CDR1 is SGHRS and CDR2 is YFSETQ. Germline trimming cut 4 bases from V and 2 bases from J; bases unmatched to any gene: 7. CDR3 region: CASSPVTSGTNTGELFF. CDR3 coding DNA: TGCGCCAGCAGCCCCGTGACTAGCGGGACCAACACCGGGGAGCTGTTTTTT.

Many counts were recorded for this clonotype. The J gene is TRBJ1-1, the V gene TRBV20-1; TRBD1 aligns across 10 bases. With 3 bases clipped from V and 5 bases from J, the junction kept 6 bases outside the gene matches. This CDR3 comprises 14 residues. The germline V gene has CDR1 DFQATT and CDR2 SNEGSKA (reference sequence). The CDR3 coding sequence is TGCAGTGCTAGGATGACAGGGGGCGGGACTGAAGCTTTCTTT. Protein sequence: CSARMTGGGTEAFF.

The table lists this clonotype with a few counts. The chain has TRBV28 and TRBJ2-3, with 8 bases aligning to TRBD1. The CDR3 consists of 16 residues. Germline CDR1 is MDHEN and CDR2 is SYDVKM. After removal of 6 bases from V and 6 bases from J, the junction contained 14 bases not matched to a gene. CDR3 DNA: TGTGCCAGCAGCCTCCGGACAGGGCCAGGTTTTGATACGCAGTATTTT. Encoded protein: CASSLRTGPGFDTQYF.

The chain links TRBV11-2 to TRBJ2-2, with 8 positions matching TRBD2. CDR3 size: 17 residues. The germline V gene has CDR1 SGHAT and CDR2 FQNNGV. After removal of 2 bases from V and 6 bases from J, the junction contained 11 bases not matched to a gene. Here the CDR3 reads CASSLIGGSGRPGELFF. CDR3 nucleotides: TGTGCCAGCAGCTTAATAGGTGGGAGCGGGAGACCCGGGGAGCTGTTTTTT.